This T cell receptor beta chain was obtained from a study of T cells in Graves' hyperthyroidism and ophthalmopathy. About the study: At the time of initial diagnosis and before any treatment, peripheral blood was collected.

This clonotype was observed many times. TCR beta CDR3 sequences were amplified from RNA transcripts. Using the HTBI primer set, a first-round RT-PCR was run on the TCR CDR3. Each CDR3 protein gets one entry after TCRdb re-called the multiplex PCR reads with MiXCR. The sample holds some 560,000 distinct CDR3 sequences, 14% seen once. Graves' hyperthyroidism was deemed stable given no ophthalmopathy progression within 18 months. The CDR3 sequence is 13 residues long. Germline lookup yields CDR1 MDHEN and CDR2 SYDVKM. V trimming: 5 bases; J trimming: 4 bases; junction bases outside the gene matches: 3. Input material: blood. The chain combines TRBV28 with TRBJ2-7; 9 bases align to TRBD2. This TCR was sampled from a woman aged 40 to 55 with Graves' hyperthyroidism. The CDR3 protein is CASSIAGAYEQYF. DNA of the CDR3: TGTGCCAGCAGTATAGCGGGAGCTTACGAGCAGTACTTC.